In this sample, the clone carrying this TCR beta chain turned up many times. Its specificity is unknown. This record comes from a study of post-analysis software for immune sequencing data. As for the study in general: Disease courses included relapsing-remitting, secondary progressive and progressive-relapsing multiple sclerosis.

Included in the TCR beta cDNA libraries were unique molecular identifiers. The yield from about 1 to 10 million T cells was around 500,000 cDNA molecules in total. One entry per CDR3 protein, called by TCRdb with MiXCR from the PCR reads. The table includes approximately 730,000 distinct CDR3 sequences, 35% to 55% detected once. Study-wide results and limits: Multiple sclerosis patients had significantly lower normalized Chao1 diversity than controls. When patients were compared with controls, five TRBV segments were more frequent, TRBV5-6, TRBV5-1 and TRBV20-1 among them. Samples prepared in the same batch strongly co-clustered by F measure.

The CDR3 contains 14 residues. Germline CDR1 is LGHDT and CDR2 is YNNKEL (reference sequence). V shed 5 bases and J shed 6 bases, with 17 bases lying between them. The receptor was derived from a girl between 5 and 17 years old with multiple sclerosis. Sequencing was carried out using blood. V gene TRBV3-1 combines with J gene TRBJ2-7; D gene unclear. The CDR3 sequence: CASSSSSTSVEQYF. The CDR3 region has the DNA TGTGCCAGCAGCTCAAGCTCCACTTCGGTCGAGCAGTACTTC.